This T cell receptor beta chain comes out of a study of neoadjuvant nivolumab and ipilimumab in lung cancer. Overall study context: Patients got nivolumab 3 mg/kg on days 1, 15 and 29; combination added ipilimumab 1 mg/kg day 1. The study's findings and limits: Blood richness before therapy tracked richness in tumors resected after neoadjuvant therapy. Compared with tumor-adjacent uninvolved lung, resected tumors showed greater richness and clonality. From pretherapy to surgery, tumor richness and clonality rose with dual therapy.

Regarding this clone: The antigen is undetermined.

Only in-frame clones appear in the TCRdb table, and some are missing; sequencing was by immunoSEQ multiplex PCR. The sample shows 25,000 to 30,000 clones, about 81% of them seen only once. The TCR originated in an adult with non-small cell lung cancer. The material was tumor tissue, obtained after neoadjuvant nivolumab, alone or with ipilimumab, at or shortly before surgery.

The CDR3 DNA reads TGTGCCAGCAGCCAACAAGGGACTAGCGGGAGAGGAGAGACCCAGTACTTC. It codes for CASSQQGTSGRGETQYF. V is TRBV7-8 and J is TRBJ2-5; 14 bases agree with TRBD2. This CDR3 spans 17 amino acids. With V trimmed by 5 bases and J by 4 bases, 9 bases remained unmatched. Germline V gives CDR1 SGHVS, CDR2 FQNEAQ.